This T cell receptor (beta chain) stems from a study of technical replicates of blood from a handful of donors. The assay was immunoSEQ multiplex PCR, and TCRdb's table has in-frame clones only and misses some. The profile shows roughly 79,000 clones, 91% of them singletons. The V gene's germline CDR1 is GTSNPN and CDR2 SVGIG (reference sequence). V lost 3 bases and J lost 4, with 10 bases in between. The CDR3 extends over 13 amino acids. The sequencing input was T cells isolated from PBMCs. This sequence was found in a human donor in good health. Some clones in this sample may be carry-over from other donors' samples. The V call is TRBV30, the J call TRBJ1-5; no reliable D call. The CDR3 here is CAWSLHRNQPQHF. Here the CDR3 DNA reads TGTGCCTGGAGCCTCCACAGAAATCAGCCCCAGCATTTT.